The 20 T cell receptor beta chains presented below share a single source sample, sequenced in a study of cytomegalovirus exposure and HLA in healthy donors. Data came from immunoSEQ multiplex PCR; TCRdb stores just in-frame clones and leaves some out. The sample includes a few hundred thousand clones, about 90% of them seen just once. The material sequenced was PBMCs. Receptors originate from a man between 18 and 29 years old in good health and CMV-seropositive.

This CDR3 reads CASSPRSGSTDTQYF. The CDR3 nucleotides are TGTGCCAGCAGCCCCAGGAGCGGTAGCACAGATACGCAGTATTTT. The rearrangement links TRBV11-2 to TRBJ2-3; D is possibly TRBD2 (5 bases). Germline CDR1 is SGHAT and CDR2 is FQNNGV. V was shortened by 5 bases and J by 0 bases, with 12 bases between the two germline ends. The CDR3 length is 15 residues. The full variable domain, completed using reference TRBV11-2 and TRBJ2-3, is EAGVAQSPRYKIIEKRQSVAFWCNPISGHATLYWYQQILGQGPKLLIQFQNNGVVDDSQLPKDRFSAERLKGVDSTLKIQPAKLEDSAVYLCASSPRSGSTDTQYFGPGTRLTVL.

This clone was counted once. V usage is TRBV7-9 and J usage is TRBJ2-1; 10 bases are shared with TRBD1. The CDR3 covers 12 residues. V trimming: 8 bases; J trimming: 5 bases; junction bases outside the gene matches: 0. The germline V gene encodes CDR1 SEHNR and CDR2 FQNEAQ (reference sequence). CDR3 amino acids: CASGTGDNEQFF. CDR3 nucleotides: TGTGCCAGCGGGACAGGGGACAATGAGCAGTTCTTC.

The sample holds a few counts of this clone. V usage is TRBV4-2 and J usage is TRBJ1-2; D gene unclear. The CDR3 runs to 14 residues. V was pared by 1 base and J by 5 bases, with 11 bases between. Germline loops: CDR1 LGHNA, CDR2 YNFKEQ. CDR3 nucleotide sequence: TGTGCCAGCAGCCAAGTGAGGAATACGTATGGCTACACCTTC. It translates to CASSQVRNTYGYTF.

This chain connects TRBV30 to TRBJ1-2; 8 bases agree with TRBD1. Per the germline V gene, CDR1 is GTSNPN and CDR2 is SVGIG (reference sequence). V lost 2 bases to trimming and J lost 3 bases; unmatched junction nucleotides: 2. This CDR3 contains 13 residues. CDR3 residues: CAWSMTGDYGYTF. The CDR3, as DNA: TGTGCCTGGAGTATGACAGGGGACTATGGCTACACCTTC.

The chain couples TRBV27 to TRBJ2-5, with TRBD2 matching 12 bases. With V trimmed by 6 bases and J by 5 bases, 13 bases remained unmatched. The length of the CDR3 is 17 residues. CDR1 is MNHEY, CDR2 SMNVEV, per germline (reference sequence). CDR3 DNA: TGTGCCAGCAGGCCCCGACTAGCGGGAGAAGTACCCGAGACCCAGTACTTC. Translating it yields CASRPRLAGEVPETQYF.

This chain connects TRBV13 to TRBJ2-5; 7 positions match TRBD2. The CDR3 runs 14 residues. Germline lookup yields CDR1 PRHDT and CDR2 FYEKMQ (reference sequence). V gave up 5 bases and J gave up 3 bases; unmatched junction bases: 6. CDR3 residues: CASSQGLWKETQYF. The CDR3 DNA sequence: TGTGCCAGCAGCCAGGGACTATGGAAAGAGACCCAGTACTTC.

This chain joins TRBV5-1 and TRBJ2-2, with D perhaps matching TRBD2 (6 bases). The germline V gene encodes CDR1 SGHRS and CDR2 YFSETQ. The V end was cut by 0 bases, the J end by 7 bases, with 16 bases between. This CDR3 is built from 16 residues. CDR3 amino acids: CASSLGARAGGGELFF. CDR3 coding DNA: TGCGCCAGCAGCTTGGGCGCTCGAGCGGGTGGCGGGGAGCTGTTTTTT.

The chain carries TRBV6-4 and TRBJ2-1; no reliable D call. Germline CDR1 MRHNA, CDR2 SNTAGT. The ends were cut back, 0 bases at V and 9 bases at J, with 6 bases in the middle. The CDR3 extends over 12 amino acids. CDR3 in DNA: TGTGCCAGCAGTGACTCAGAGACTGAGCAGTTCTTC. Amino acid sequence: CASSDSETEQFF.

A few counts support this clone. The CDR3 coding sequence is TGTGCCAGCAGTCCCAGGGGACAAGAGCATCAGCCCCAGCATTTT. It encodes CASSPRGQEHQPQHF. The chain employs TRBV27 and TRBJ1-5; D may be TRBD1 (6 bases). Germline assignment: CDR1 MNHEY and CDR2 SMNVEV (reference sequence). The CDR3 has 15 amino acids. With 5 bases removed from V and 5 bases from J, the gap between germline ends came to 16 bases.

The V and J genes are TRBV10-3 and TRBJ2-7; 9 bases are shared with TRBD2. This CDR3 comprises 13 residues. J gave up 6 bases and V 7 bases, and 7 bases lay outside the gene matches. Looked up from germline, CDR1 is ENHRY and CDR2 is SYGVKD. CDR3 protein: CAIKAGGPGEQYF. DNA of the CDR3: TGTGCCATCAAGGCGGGAGGGCCAGGCGAGCAGTACTTC.

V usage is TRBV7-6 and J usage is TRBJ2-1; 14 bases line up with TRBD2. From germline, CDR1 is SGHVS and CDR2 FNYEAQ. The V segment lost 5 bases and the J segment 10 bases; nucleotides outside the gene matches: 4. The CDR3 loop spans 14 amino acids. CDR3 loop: CASSPTSGREEQFF. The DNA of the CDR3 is TGTGCCAGCAGCCCGACTAGCGGGAGGGAAGAGCAGTTCTTC.

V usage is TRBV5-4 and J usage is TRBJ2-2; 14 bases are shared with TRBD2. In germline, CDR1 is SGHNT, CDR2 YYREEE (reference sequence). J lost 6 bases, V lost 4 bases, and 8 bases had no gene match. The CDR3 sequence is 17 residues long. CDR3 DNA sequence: TGTGCCAGCAGCCGGGCGGGACTAGCGGGAGTGTCCGGGGAGCTGTTTTTT. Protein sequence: CASSRAGLAGVSGELFF.

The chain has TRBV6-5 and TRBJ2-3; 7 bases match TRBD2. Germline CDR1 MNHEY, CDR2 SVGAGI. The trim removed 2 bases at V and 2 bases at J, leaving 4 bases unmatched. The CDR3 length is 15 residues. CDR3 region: CASSYGEGLTDTQYF. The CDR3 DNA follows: TGTGCCAGCAGTTACGGGGAGGGCCTCACAGATACGCAGTATTTT.

The DNA of the CDR3 is TGTGCCAGCAGTGATGGTCGGACGGGAGACGGAGATACGCAGTATTTT. It specifies CASSDGRTGDGDTQYF. The genes are TRBV2 and TRBJ2-3; D perhaps matches TRBD2 (6 bases). Trimming stripped 3 bases from V and 5 bases from J, with 18 bases between. From germline, CDR1 is SNHLY and CDR2 FYNNEI. There are 16 residues in the CDR3.

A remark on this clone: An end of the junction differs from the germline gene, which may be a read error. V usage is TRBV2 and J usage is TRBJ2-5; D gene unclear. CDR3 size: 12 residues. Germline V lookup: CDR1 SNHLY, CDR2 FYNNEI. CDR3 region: CASKGSQGTQYF. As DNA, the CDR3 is TGTGCCAGCAAGGGCTCTCAAGGGACCCAGTACTTC. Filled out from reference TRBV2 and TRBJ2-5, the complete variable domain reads EPEVTQTPSHQVTQMGQEVILRCVPISNHLYFYWYRQILGQKVEFLVSFYNNEISEKSEIFDDQFSVERPDGSNFTLKIRSTKLEDSAMYFCASKGSQGTQYFGPGTRLLVL.

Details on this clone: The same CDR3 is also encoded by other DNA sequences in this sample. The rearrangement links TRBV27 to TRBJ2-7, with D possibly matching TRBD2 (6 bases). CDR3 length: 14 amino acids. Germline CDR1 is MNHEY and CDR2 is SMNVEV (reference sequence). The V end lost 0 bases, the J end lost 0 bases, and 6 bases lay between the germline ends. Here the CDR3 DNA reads TGTGCCAGCAGTTTATCGCGGGACTCCTACGAGCAGTACTTC. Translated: CASSLSRDSYEQYF.

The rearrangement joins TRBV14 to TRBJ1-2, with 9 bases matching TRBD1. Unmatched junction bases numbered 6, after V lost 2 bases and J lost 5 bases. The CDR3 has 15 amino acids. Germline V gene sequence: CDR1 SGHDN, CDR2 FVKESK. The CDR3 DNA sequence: TGTGCCAGCAGCCAATTACAGGGGGCGGATTATGGCTACACCTTC. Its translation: CASSQLQGADYGYTF.

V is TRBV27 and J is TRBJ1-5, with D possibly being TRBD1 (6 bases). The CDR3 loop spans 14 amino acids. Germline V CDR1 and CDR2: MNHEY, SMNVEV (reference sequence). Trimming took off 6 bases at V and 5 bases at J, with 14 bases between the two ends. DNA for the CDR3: TGTGCCAGCAGGGGGGCGGGGTTCGATCAGCCCCAGCATTTT. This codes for CASRGAGFDQPQHF.

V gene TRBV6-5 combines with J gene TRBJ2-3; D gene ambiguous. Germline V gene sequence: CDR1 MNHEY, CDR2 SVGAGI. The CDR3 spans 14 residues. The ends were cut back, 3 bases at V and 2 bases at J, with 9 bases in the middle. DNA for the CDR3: TGTGCCAGCAGTTATAGCAGGAACACAGATACGCAGTATTTT. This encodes CASSYSRNTDTQYF.

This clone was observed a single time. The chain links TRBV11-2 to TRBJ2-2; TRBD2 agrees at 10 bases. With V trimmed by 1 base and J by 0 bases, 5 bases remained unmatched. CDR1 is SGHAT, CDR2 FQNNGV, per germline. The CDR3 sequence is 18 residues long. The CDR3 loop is CASSLVSLAGSNTGELFF. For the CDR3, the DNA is TGTGCCAGCAGCTTAGTTTCACTAGCGGGATCGAACACCGGGGAGCTGTTTTTT.